The 11 T cell receptor beta chains presented below share a single source sample, sequenced in a study of T cells after yellow fever vaccination. TCRdb passed the 5' RACE reads through MiXCR, listing each CDR3 protein once. The sample comprises 550,000 or so distinct CDR3 sequences, roughly 21% of which are singletons, and roughly an eighth rests with the top ten. The sequencing used PBMCs, collected 15 days after the yellow fever booster vaccination. Every receptor here comes from a man aged 25 to 40 who received the YFV17D yellow fever vaccine.

The chain carries TRBV7-2 and TRBJ2-1; maybe TRBD2 (5 bases). Germline V CDR1 and CDR2: SGHTA, FQGNSA. The germline V and J ends were trimmed by 1 base and 7 bases, with 14 bases remaining between them. There are 15 residues in the CDR3. The CDR3 loop is CASSLVSSLENEQFF. The CDR3 nucleotides are TGTGCCAGCAGCTTAGTGTCTAGCCTGGAAAATGAGCAGTTCTTC.

The rearrangement joins TRBV7-9 to TRBJ2-1, with D hard to call. V was clipped by 5 bases and J by 10 bases, with 18 bases between them. The CDR3 spans 14 residues. Germline lookup yields CDR1 SEHNR and CDR2 FQNEAQ (reference sequence). The CDR3 coding sequence is TGTGCCAGCAGCCGAGCTGGCTATCCGAACGAGCAGTTCTTC. Translation gives CASSRAGYPNEQFF.

The chain joins TRBV20-1 to TRBJ2-3, with D unresolved. CDR1 is DFQATT and CDR2 is SNEGSKA in the germline V gene (reference sequence). Trimming left V 4 bases short and J 5 bases short, with 7 bases between. This CDR3 contains 11 residues. Here the CDR3 reads CSATRIDTQYF. In nucleotides, the CDR3 is TGCAGTGCTACCCGGATAGATACGCAGTATTTT.

This chain joins TRBV11-3 and TRBJ2-1; TRBD2 agrees at 8 bases. With 0 bases clipped from V and 6 bases from J, the junction kept 7 bases outside the gene matches. The CDR3 consists of 16 residues. Germline V lookup: CDR1 SGHNT, CDR2 YENEEA. CDR3 nucleotides: TGTGCCAGCAGCTTAGAGCCGGGAGGGCCCGGCAATGAGCAGTTCTTC. It encodes CASSLEPGGPGNEQFF.

This clonotype was seen a handful of times. The rearrangement uses TRBV5-6 and TRBJ2-2; TRBD2 agrees at 7 bases. Germline loops: CDR1 SGHDT, CDR2 YYEEEE. The CDR3 runs to 17 residues. V lost 2 bases, J lost 4 bases, and 11 bases stayed unmatched. CDR3 loop: CASSFGWGAGITGELFF. As DNA, the CDR3 is TGTGCCAGCAGCTTCGGATGGGGAGCGGGGATCACCGGGGAGCTGTTTTTT.

The sample holds a few counts of this clonotype. This chain uses TRBV10-3 with TRBJ2-5, with a possible D match to TRBD2 (5 bases). From germline, CDR1 is ENHRY and CDR2 SYGVKD. V was cut by 10 bases and J by 7 bases, with 22 bases left in between. The CDR3 is 14 residues long. CDR3 sequence (DNA): TGTGCCACCCAAAACCGGGAATCAAAGGGGACCCAGTACTTC. Residues: CATQNRESKGTQYF.

The V and J genes are TRBV7-2 and TRBJ2-7; D is perhaps TRBD2 (8 bases). This CDR3 region has 14 residues. The germline V and J ends were trimmed by 5 bases and 6 bases, with 17 bases remaining between them. Germline V gene lookup returns CDR1 SGHTA and CDR2 FQGNSA. Here the CDR3 reads CASSEGALAVEQYF. In DNA, the CDR3 is TGTGCCAGCAGCGAGGGGGCACTAGCGGTCGAGCAGTACTTC.

V and J are TRBV27 and TRBJ2-1, with 7 bases matching TRBD2. The CDR3 loop spans 18 amino acids. Germline CDR1 reads MNHEY; CDR2 reads SMNVEV (reference sequence). V shed 6 bases, J shed 0 bases, and the junction held 14 bases outside the gene matches. The CDR3 spells CASRQVHSGRYSYNEQFF. CDR3 nucleotide sequence: TGTGCCAGCAGACAAGTACATAGCGGGCGATACTCCTACAATGAGCAGTTCTTC.

This clonotype was found many times. V and J are TRBV7-2 and TRBJ2-7, with 9 nucleotides matching TRBD2. The CDR3 is 15 residues long. The germline V gene encodes CDR1 SGHTA and CDR2 FQGNSA. V trimming: 6 bases; J trimming: 1 base; junction bases outside the gene matches: 7. CDR3: CASRPGLARSYEQYF. CDR3 bases: TGTGCCAGCAGACCAGGACTAGCGAGGTCCTACGAGCAGTACTTC.

Of note for this clonotype: A much larger clone lies one base from this, so it may be a read error. The gene calls are TRBV7-2 and TRBJ2-3; 9 bases fit TRBD2. Germline CDR1 and CDR2: SGHTA and FQGNSA. The CDR3 runs to 14 residues. The DNA for the CDR3 is TGTGCCAGCAGCTTAGGACTAGCGGAAGATGCGCAGTATTTT. It is translated as CASSLGLAEDAQYF.

The rearrangement links TRBV7-2 to TRBJ2-3; 8 bases fit TRBD2. The germline CDR1 and CDR2 sequences are SGHTA and FQGNSA. This CDR3 has 16 amino acids. With 2 bases clipped from V and 2 bases from J, the junction kept 6 bases outside the gene matches. The CDR3 sequence is CASSLTSGSFTDTQYF. CDR3 bases: TGTGCCAGCAGCTTAACTAGCGGATCCTTCACAGATACGCAGTATTTT.